This T cell receptor beta chain was identified during a study of CD4 T cells in relation to SARS-CoV-2 and coronaviruses. For the study at large: Median patient age was around 42 years, spanning 21 to 72 years.

General study findings and limits: In approximately 71% of donors, memory CD4+ clonotypes crossrecognized SARS-CoV-2 and at least one common cold coronavirus spike. Culture-expanded clones reflect memory recall rather than primary priming during culture.

Germline assignment: CDR1 GTSNPN and CDR2 SVGIG (reference sequence). The V gene lost 0 bases and the J gene lost 2 bases, with 8 bases spanning the gap. The length of the CDR3 is 13 residues. Naive and memory CD4+ T cells were cultured with CEF, then survey-sequenced. Generated by immunoSEQ multiplex PCR, the TCRdb table keeps only in-frame clones and is missing some. The data show some 45,000 clones, with around 79% seen just once and more than 1.4% held by the top ten. A word on this clone: Its antigen is not known.

The TCR comes from an adult with COVID-19. The sequenced material came from naive CD4+ T cells from PBMCs, cultured in vitro. The subset is: naive CD4+ T cells isolated by negative enrichment. The J gene is TRBJ2-7, the V gene TRBV30; D is possibly TRBD1 (5 bases). CDR3 nucleotide sequence: TGTGCCTGGAGTGTAGGGGTAACCTACGAGCAGTACTTC. It yields the protein CAWSVGVTYEQYF.